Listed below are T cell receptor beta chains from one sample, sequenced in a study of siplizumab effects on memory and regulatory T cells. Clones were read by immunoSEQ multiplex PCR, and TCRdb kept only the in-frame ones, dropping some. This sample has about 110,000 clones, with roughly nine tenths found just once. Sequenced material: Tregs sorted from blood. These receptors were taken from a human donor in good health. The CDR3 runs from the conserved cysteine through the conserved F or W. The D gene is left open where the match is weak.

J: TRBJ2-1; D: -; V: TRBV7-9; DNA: TGTGCCAGCAGCTTAAAGTCAGGGGGGCCGGGTAGCAATGAGCAGTTCTTC; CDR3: CASSLKSGGPGSNEQFF
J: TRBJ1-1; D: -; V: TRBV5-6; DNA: TGTGCCAGCAGCCGGGGATTCCGCACTGAAGCTTTCTTT; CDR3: CASSRGFRTEAFF
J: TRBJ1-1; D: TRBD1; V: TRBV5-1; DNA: TGCGCCAGCAGCTGGCAGGGGGTCCGGACTGAAGCTTTCTTT; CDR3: CASSWQGVRTEAFF
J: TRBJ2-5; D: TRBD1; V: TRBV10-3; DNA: TGTGCCATCAGTCGGACAGGGAATGAAGAGACCCAGTACTTC; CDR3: CAISRTGNEETQYF
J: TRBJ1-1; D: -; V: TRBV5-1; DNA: TGCGCCAGCAGCTTCACGGGGCCAGCTAACACTGAAGCTTTCTTT; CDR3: CASSFTGPANTEAFF
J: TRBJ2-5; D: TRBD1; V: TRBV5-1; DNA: TGCGCCAGCAGCTTGGGACAGGGAAGAGAGACCCAGTACTTC; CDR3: CASSLGQGRETQYF
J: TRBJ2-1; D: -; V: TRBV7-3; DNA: TGTGCCAGCAGCTTAAGAGGTCCCCAGTTCTTC; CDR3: CASSLRGPQFF
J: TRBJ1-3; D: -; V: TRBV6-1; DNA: TGTGCCAGCAGTGTCGCAGGGGCTGGAGGAAACACCATATATTTT; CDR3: CASSVAGAGGNTIYF
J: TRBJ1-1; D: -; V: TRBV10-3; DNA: TGTGCCATCAGTGAGGACGCTACGGTCGCTGAAGCTTTCTTT; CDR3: CAISEDATVAEAFF
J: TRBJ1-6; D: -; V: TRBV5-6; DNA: TGTGCCAGCAGCCCAGGTATGGGCGGGGACTCCTATAATTCACCCCTCCACTTT; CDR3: CASSPGMGGDSYNSPLHF
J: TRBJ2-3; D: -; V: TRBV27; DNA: TGTGCCAGCAGTTTAACGGGGGTGGATACGCAGTATTTT; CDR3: CASSLTGVDTQYF
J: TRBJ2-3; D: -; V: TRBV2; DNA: TGTGCCAGCAGGTTCGCAGATACGCAGTATTTT; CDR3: CASRFADTQYF
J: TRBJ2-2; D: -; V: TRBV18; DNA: TGTGCCAGCTCACCATTGAGGGCCCCATCGGGCACCGGGGAGCTGTTTTTT; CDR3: CASSPLRAPSGTGELFF